The 26 T cell receptor beta chains presented below share a single source sample, sequenced in a study of blood T cell repertoires in COVID-19. The table came from immunoSEQ multiplex PCR; TCRdb's copy has only in-frame clones and leaves some out. The sample yields about 240,000 clones, around 82% seen once. Sequencing input: PBMCs or T cells enriched from blood (not recorded which). All receptors derive from a woman aged 40 to 49 who had been exposed to COVID-19.

CDR3 sequence (DNA): TGCAGCGTTGGGGACAACCTTAGCAATCAGCCCCAGCATTTT. It yields the protein CSVGDNLSNQPQHF. The chain employs TRBV29-1 and TRBJ1-5, with D possibly being TRBD1 (6 bases). V lost 4 bases and J lost 0, with 10 bases in between. The V gene's germline CDR1 is SQVTM and CDR2 ANQGSEA. The CDR3 runs to 14 residues.

V and J are TRBV19 and TRBJ1-3; D unresolved. The germline V gene encodes CDR1 LNHDA and CDR2 SQIVND (reference sequence). V was shortened by 11 bases and J by 0 bases, with 11 bases between the two germline ends. CDR3 size: 13 residues. CDR3 nucleotides: TGTGCCGGAGTCGATTACTCTGGAAACACCATATATTTT. Encoded protein: CAGVDYSGNTIYF.

V gene TRBV6-1 combines with J gene TRBJ1-3; D uncertain. Per germline, CDR1 MNHNS and CDR2 SASEGT. V dropped 0 bases and J dropped 4 bases, with 13 bases sitting between them. The CDR3 consists of 16 residues. The DNA of the CDR3 is TGTGCCAGCAGTGAAGCTCTCGGTCCGGGGGGAAACACCATATATTTT. Translating gives CASSEALGPGGNTIYF.

The V gene is TRBV27, the J gene TRBJ1-2; 12 bases agree with TRBD1. Germline lookup yields CDR1 MNHEY and CDR2 SMNVEV (reference sequence). The CDR3 spans 20 residues. J was trimmed by 2 bases and V by 6 bases; bases with no gene match: 19. Written as DNA, the CDR3 is TGTGCCAGCAGCCCCCTATCAGCCGGGACAGGGGGCGCTAGGAACTATGGCTACACCTTC. This sequence encodes CASSPLSAGTGGARNYGYTF.

This clone was counted once. The chain links TRBV28 to TRBJ2-1; D is unresolved. Germline CDR1 MDHEN, CDR2 SYDVKM. The V gene lost 5 bases and the J gene lost 9 bases, with 14 bases spanning the gap. The length of the CDR3 is 13 residues. As DNA, the CDR3 is TGTGCCAGCAGTCCCCCGAGTGGTCGTGAGCAGTTCTTC. Its protein is CASSPPSGREQFF.

V usage is TRBV9 and J usage is TRBJ2-5, with D unresolved. The CDR3 is made up of 12 amino acids. The V and J ends lost 4 bases and 0 bases respectively, with 4 bases between them. Germline loops: CDR1 SGDLS, CDR2 YYNGEE. Here the CDR3 DNA reads TGTGCCAGCAGCCGGGACCAAGAGACCCAGTACTTC. It specifies CASSRDQETQYF.

The chain recombines TRBV9 with TRBJ2-1; 14 bases agree with TRBD2. Per the germline V gene, CDR1 is SGDLS and CDR2 is YYNGEE. The V segment lost 0 bases and the J segment 9 bases; nucleotides outside the gene matches: 8. The CDR3 covers 17 residues. CDR3 sequence: CASSVGTSGGNVPEQFF. In DNA form, the CDR3 reads TGTGCCAGCAGCGTAGGGACTAGCGGGGGGAACGTTCCTGAGCAGTTCTTC.

This clone was counted only a few times. The chain recombines TRBV6-1 with TRBJ2-5; tentative D call: TRBD1 (7 bases). V was clipped by 2 bases and J by 4 bases, with 11 bases between them. Per the germline V gene, CDR1 is MNHNS and CDR2 is SASEGT. The CDR3 length is 14 residues. Here the CDR3 DNA reads TGTGCCAGCAGTGAACAGGGGGGTTTAGAGACCCAGTACTTC. Protein product: CASSEQGGLETQYF.

This chain connects TRBV11-2 to TRBJ1-1; 7 bases are shared with TRBD1. With V trimmed by 5 bases and J by 0 bases, 6 bases remained unmatched. There are 15 residues in the CDR3. The germline gives CDR1 SGHAT, CDR2 FQNNGV. Written as DNA, the CDR3 is TGTGCCAGCAGCACCAGACAGGGTCTGAACACTGAAGCTTTCTTT. It is translated as CASSTRQGLNTEAFF. Together with reference TRBV11-2 and TRBJ1-1, the CDR3 gives the full variable domain: EAGVAQSPRYKIIEKRQSVAFWCNPISGHATLYWYQQILGQGPKLLIQFQNNGVVDDSQLPKDRFSAERLKGVDSTLKIQPAKLEDSAVYLCASSTRQGLNTEAFFGQGTRLTVV.

V and J are TRBV9 and TRBJ2-1, with a tentative D call TRBD1 (5 bases). V was trimmed by 4 bases and J by 4 bases, leaving 15 bases between them. Germline V gene sequence: CDR1 SGDLS, CDR2 YYNGEE. The CDR3 is 15 residues long. The CDR3 DNA sequence: TGTGCCAGCAGCAGGGGCTCGACGTCGTACAATGAGCAGTTCTTC. Translation: CASSRGSTSYNEQFF.

V is TRBV6-2 or TRBV6-3 and J is TRBJ1-4; D gene unclear. Trimming stripped 5 bases from V and 0 bases from J, with 13 bases between. CDR3 length: 16 residues. Germline CDR1 and CDR2: MNHEY and SVGEGT. The DNA of the CDR3 is TGTGCCAGCAGTCAGGCCGAAGTTGCAACTAATGAAAAACTGTTTTTT. It specifies CASSQAEVATNEKLFF.

The chain combines TRBV27 with TRBJ1-5; 8 bases are a match to TRBD1. Germline CDR1 and CDR2: MNHEY and SMNVEV (reference sequence). The V segment lost 4 bases and the J segment 5 bases; nucleotides outside the gene matches: 4. This CDR3 spans 14 amino acids. This CDR3 is CASSSGQGDQPQHF. The DNA for the CDR3 is TGTGCCAGCAGTTCAGGACAGGGAGATCAGCCCCAGCATTTT.

The gene calls are TRBV2 and TRBJ1-5, with TRBD1 as a possible D gene (5 bases). V lost 7 bases and J lost 7, with 14 bases in between. This CDR3 contains 13 residues. Germline values: CDR1 SNHLY, CDR2 FYNNEI. This CDR3 is CASMRDVTQPQHF. The CDR3 region has the DNA TGTGCCAGCATGCGGGACGTCACGCAGCCCCAGCATTTT.

This clone was seen a handful of times. The rearrangement links TRBV6-4 to TRBJ2-4; 13 positions match TRBD2. The V and J ends lost 2 bases and 7 bases, in that order; junction bases with no gene match: 2. The CDR3 length is 15 residues. The germline CDR1 and CDR2 sequences are MRHNA and SNTAGT. This CDR3 is CASSDTSGGANIQYF. CDR3 bases: TGTGCCAGCAGTGACACTAGCGGGGGGGCCAACATTCAGTACTTC.

V and J are TRBV5-8 and TRBJ1-4; 8 bases are shared with TRBD1. Losses at the gene ends were 0 bases for V and 6 bases for J; bases not matched to a gene: 1. The CDR3 runs 14 residues. Germline V lookup: CDR1 SGHTS, CDR2 YDEGEE. The CDR3 spells CASSLGQGYEKLFF. The DNA for the CDR3 is TGTGCCAGCAGCTTGGGACAGGGGTATGAAAAACTGTTTTTT.

This chain joins TRBV5-4 and TRBJ1-2; TRBD1 matches at 9 bases. Trimming took 4 bases from V and 4 from J; bases not matched to a gene: 14. Germline V gives CDR1 SGHNT, CDR2 YYREEE (reference sequence). CDR3 size: 17 residues. The CDR3 region has the DNA TGTGCCAGCAGCCCGGCGGGACAGGGCGTAGTTAGCTATGGCTACACCTTC. Amino acid sequence: CASSPAGQGVVSYGYTF.

This chain links TRBV6-2 or TRBV6-3 with TRBJ2-7; possible D gene TRBD1, 6 bases. Trimming stripped 5 bases from V and 9 bases from J, with 17 bases between. From germline, CDR1 is MNHEY and CDR2 SVGEGT. The CDR3 extends over 13 amino acids. CDR3 protein: CASSQPTGTGQYF. For the CDR3, the DNA is TGTGCCAGCAGTCAACCAACAGGGACCGGGCAGTACTTC.

The chain has TRBV6-5 and TRBJ1-2; 7 bases match TRBD1. The CDR3 consists of 14 residues. The junction had 10 bases not matched to a gene; V was cut back by 10 bases and J by 2 bases. Germline assignment: CDR1 MNHEY and CDR2 SVGAGI. The CDR3 sequence is CATQQGSENYGYTF. In DNA form, the CDR3 reads TGTGCCACCCAACAGGGGTCTGAGAACTATGGCTACACCTTC.

The chain employs TRBV4-2 and TRBJ2-1; 12 bases agree with TRBD2. With V trimmed by 1 base and J by 1 base, 11 bases remained unmatched. Germline loops: CDR1 LGHNA, CDR2 YNFKEQ. This CDR3 is 20 amino acids long. CDR3 nucleotides: TGTGCCAGCAGCCAAGGGCCGCCCAGACTAGCGGGGGCATCCTACAATGAGCAGTTCTTC. Protein: CASSQGPPRLAGASYNEQFF.

The chain carries TRBV24-1 and TRBJ2-2; D remains unclear. CDR3 length equals 16 residues. CDR1 is KGHDR and CDR2 is SFDVKD in the germline V gene. V was trimmed by 5 bases and J by 0 bases, leaving 12 bases between them. CDR3: CATSGGTNSNTGELFF. CDR3 DNA: TGTGCCACCAGTGGTGGCACTAATTCGAACACCGGGGAGCTGTTTTTT.

This clone was seen only once. The rearrangement links TRBV4-2 to TRBJ1-2; no firm D call. Trimming shortened V by 1 base and J by 2 bases, and 11 bases separated the two germline ends. Germline lookup yields CDR1 LGHNA and CDR2 YNFKEQ. The CDR3 contains 15 residues. The CDR3 reads CASSQVAGSNYGYTF. The CDR3 coding sequence is TGTGCCAGCAGCCAAGTTGCGGGGTCGAACTATGGCTACACCTTC.

The V gene is TRBV6-6, the J gene TRBJ1-5, with TRBD1 matching 12 bases. The V gene end was trimmed by 5 bases and the J gene end by 0 bases; junction bases not matched to a gene: 20. CDR1 is MNHNY and CDR2 is SVGAGI in the germline V gene (reference sequence). This CDR3 contains 22 residues. CDR3 residues: CASSQQGTGGAGLTYSNQPQHF. CDR3 nucleotide sequence: TGTGCCAGCAGTCAACAAGGGACAGGGGGCGCGGGGTTAACTTATAGCAATCAGCCCCAGCATTTT.

The CDR3 nucleotides read TGTGCCAGCAGCGCCATAGGGGGTACTGAAAAACTGTTTTTT. Translated, it gives CASSAIGGTEKLFF. J is TRBJ1-4 and V is TRBV9; weak D call: TRBD1 (6 bases). The germline V gene encodes CDR1 SGDLS and CDR2 YYNGEE. V was pared by 3 bases and J by 7 bases, with 13 bases between. This CDR3 is built from 14 residues. Full variable domain (rest looked up from reference TRBV9 and TRBJ1-4): DSGVTQTPKHLITATGQRVTLRCSPRSGDLSVYWYQQSLDQGLQFLIQYYNGEERAKGNILERFSAQQFPDLHSELNLSSLELGDSALYFCASSAIGGTEKLFFGSGTQLSVL.

J is TRBJ2-1 and V is TRBV6-6; TRBD1 might be the D (5 bases). The CDR3 runs 15 residues. Germline-derived CDR1 and CDR2 are MNHNY and SVGAGI (reference sequence). V was pared by 0 bases and J by 4 bases, with 10 bases between. As DNA, the CDR3 is TGTGCCAGCAGTTACTCGGGCAGGGATTACAATGAGCAGTTCTTC. Its protein product is CASSYSGRDYNEQFF.

The chain combines TRBV19 with TRBJ2-6, with 8 bases fitting TRBD2. The CDR3 covers 19 residues. CDR1 and CDR2 (germline): LNHDA, SQIVND (reference sequence). V lost 3 bases to trimming and J lost 0 bases; unmatched junction nucleotides: 10. CDR3 protein: CASSIGGAGIYSGANVLTF. The CDR3 DNA reads TGTGCCAGTAGTATCGGGGGGGCAGGGATCTACTCTGGGGCCAACGTCCTGACTTTC. Using reference TRBV19 and TRBJ2-6 for the parts outside the CDR3, the full variable domain is DGGITQSPKYLFRKEGQNVTLSCEQNLNHDAMYWYRQDPGQGLRLIYYSQIVNDFQKGDIAEGYSVSREKKESFPLTVTSAQKNPTAFYLCASSIGGAGIYSGANVLTFGAGSRLTVL.

V gene TRBV18 combines with J gene TRBJ2-5; D not certain. The germline V gene has CDR1 KGHSH and CDR2 LQKENI. V lost 2 bases and J lost 1, with 11 bases in between. The CDR3 has 15 residues. CDR3 region: CASSPAADLQETQYF. CDR3 nucleotides: TGTGCCAGCTCACCAGCGGCAGACCTCCAAGAGACCCAGTACTTC.